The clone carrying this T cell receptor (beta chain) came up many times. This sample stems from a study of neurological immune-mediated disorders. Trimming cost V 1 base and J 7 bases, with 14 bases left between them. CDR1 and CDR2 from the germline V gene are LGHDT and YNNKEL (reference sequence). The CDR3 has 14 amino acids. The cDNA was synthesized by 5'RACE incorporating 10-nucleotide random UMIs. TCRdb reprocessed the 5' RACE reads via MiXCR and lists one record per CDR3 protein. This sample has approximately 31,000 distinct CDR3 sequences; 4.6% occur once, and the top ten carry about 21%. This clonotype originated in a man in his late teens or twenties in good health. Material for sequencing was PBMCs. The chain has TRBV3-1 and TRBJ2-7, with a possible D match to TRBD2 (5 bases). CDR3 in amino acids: CASSQASTPGEQYF. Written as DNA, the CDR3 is TGTGCCAGCAGCCAAGCGTCAACCCCGGGGGAGCAGTACTTC.